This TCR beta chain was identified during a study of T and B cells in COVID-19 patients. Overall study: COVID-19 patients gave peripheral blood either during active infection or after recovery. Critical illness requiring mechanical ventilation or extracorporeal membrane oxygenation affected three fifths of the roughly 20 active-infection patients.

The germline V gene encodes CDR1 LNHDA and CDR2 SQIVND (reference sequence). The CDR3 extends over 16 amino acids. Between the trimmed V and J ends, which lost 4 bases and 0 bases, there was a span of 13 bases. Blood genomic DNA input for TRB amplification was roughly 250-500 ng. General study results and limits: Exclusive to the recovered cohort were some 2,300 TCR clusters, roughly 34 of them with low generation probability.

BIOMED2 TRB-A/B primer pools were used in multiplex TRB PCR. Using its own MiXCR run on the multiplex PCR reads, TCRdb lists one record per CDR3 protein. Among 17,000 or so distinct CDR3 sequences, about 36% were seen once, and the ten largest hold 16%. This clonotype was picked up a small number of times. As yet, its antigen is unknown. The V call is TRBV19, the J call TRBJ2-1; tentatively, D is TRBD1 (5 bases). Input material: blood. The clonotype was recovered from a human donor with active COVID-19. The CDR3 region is CASSNYRSSSYNEQFF. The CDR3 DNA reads TGTGCCAGTAGTAACTACAGGTCAAGCTCCTACAATGAGCAGTTCTTC.